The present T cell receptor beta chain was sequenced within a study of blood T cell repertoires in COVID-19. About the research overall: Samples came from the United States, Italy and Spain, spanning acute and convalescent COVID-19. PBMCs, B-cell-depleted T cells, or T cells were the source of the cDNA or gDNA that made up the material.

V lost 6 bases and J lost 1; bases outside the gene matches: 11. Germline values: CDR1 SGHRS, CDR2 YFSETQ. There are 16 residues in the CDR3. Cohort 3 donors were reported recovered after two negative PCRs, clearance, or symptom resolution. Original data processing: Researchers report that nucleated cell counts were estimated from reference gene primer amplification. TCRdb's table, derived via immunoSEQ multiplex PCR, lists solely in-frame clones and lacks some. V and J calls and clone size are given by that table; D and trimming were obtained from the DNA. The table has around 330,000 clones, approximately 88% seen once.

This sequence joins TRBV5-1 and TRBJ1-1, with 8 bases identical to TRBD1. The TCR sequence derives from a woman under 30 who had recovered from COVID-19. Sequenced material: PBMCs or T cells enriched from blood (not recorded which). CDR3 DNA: TGCGCCAGCAATTTCGGGACAGGTGCGGCGAACACTGAAGCTTTCTTT. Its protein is CASNFGTGAANTEAFF.